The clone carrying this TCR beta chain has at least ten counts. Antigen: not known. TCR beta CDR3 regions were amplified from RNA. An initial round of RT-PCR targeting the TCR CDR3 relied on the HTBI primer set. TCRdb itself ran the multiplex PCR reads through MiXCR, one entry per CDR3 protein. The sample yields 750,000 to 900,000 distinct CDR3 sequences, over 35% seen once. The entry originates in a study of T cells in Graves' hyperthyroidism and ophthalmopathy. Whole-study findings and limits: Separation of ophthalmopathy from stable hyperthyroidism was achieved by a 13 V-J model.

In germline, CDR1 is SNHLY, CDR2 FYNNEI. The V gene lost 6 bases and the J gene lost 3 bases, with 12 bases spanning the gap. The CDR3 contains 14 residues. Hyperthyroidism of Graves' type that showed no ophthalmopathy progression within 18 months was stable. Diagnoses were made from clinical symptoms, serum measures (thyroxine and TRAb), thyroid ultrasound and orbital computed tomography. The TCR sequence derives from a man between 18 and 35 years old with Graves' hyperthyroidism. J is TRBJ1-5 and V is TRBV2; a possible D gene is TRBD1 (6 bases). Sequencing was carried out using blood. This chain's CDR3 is CASRPQGPNQPQHF. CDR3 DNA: TGTGCCAGCAGGCCTCAGGGGCCCAATCAGCCCCAGCATTTT.